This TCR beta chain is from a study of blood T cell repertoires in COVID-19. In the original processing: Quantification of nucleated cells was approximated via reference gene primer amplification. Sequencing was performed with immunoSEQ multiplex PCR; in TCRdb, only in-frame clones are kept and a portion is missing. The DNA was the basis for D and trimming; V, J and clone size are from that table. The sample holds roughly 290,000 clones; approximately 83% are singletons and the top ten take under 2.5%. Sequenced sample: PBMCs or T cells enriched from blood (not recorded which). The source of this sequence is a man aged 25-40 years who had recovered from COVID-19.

The CDR3, as DNA: TGTGCCAGTTCCCAGGAAATGAACACTGAAGCTTTCTTT. This sequence encodes CASSQEMNTEAFF. The rearrangement joins TRBV12-3 or TRBV12-4 to TRBJ1-1; D unresolved. Deletions cut 9 bases from V and 0 bases from J, with 11 bases between. This CDR3 spans 13 amino acids.